What follows are 19 T cell receptor beta chains derived from one specimen sequenced in a study of blood T cells in healthy people across ages. It was with a sample-barcoded 5' primer and a J-beta primer mix that a second PCR of about 7 to 12 cycles was run. TCRdb processed the 5' RACE reads anew with MiXCR; each CDR3 protein has one entry. Among about 1,000,000 distinct CDR3 sequences listed, 45% were seen once. The sequenced sample was blood. Receptor source: a woman aged 55-70 years in good health.

The genes are TRBV5-6 and TRBJ2-2, with 7 bases that match TRBD2. The germline V gene encodes CDR1 SGHDT and CDR2 YYEEEE. J lost 5 bases, V lost 0 bases, and 10 bases had no gene match. This CDR3 spans 17 amino acids. Here the CDR3 reads CASSLGASGMVTGELFF. Here the CDR3 DNA reads TGTGCCAGCAGCTTGGGAGCCAGCGGGATGGTTACCGGGGAGCTGTTTTTT.

This clonotype showed up just a few times. The chain combines TRBV6-2 or TRBV6-3 with TRBJ1-4; D might be TRBD1 (5 bases). The CDR3 is 14 residues long. V lost 2 bases, J lost 4 bases, and 8 bases lay in between. The germline V gene has CDR1 MNHEY and CDR2 SVGEGT. The chain's CDR3 is CASSYPTVNEKLFF. The CDR3 region has the DNA TGTGCCAGCAGTTACCCGACAGTTAATGAAAAACTGTTTTTT.

The J gene is TRBJ2-7, the V gene TRBV15, with TRBD2 as a possible D gene (6 bases). CDR1 is LNHNV, CDR2 YYDKDF, per germline (reference sequence). Between the trimmed V and J ends, which lost 0 bases and 7 bases, there was a span of 22 bases. This CDR3 region has 17 residues. DNA of the CDR3: TGTGCCACCAGCAGAGATTTACGGGAGCCATCCTACGATGAGCAGTACTTC. Translating gives CATSRDLREPSYDEQYF. Filled out from reference TRBV15 and TRBJ2-7, the complete variable domain reads DAMVIQNPRYQVTQFGKPVTLSCSQTLNHNVMYWYQQKSSQAPKLLFHYYDKDFNNEADTPDNFQSRRPNTSFCFLDIRSPGLGDTAMYLCATSRDLREPSYDEQYFGPGTRLTVT.

The chain links TRBV20-1 to TRBJ2-1, with D uncertain. The CDR3 is 14 residues long. The V end was cut by 6 bases, the J end by 3 bases, with 15 bases between. Germline CDR1 DFQATT, CDR2 SNEGSKA (reference sequence). As DNA, the CDR3 is TGCAGTGCCAGGCCCCGTATAGGCTACAATGAGCAGTTCTTC. Translating gives CSARPRIGYNEQFF.

This clonotype was observed a handful of times. This chain links TRBV9 with TRBJ2-5; D gene unclear. V was shortened by 4 bases and J by 2 bases, with 15 bases between the two germline ends. The CDR3 is 15 residues long. Germline V gene lookup returns CDR1 SGDLS and CDR2 YYNGEE. The CDR3 is CASSPREGNQETQYF. The CDR3 DNA follows: TGTGCCAGCAGCCCTAGGGAAGGGAATCAAGAGACCCAGTACTTC.

This clonotype was observed a handful of times. One base away lies a much larger clone, so this may be a sequencing read error. This chain uses TRBV10-3 with TRBJ2-7; perhaps TRBD2 as D (5 bases). The CDR3 runs to 14 residues. V lost 9 bases to trimming and J lost 7 bases, with 22 bases between them. Germline CDR1 reads ENHRY; CDR2 reads SYGVKD. The CDR3, as DNA: TGTGCCATTCGTGTCGGAGAGGTACCGGGGGAGCAGTACTTC. It specifies CAIRVGEVPGEQYF.

This clonotype has just a few counts. The genes are TRBV15 and TRBJ1-2, with D perhaps TRBD1 (6 bases). Germline values: CDR1 LNHNV, CDR2 YYDKDF (reference sequence). Deletions cut 0 bases from V and 4 bases from J, with 9 bases between. This CDR3 region has 14 residues. The CDR3 loop reads CATSRDQGPYGYTF. As DNA, the CDR3 is TGTGCCACCAGCAGAGACCAGGGGCCCTATGGCTACACCTTC.

This clonotype was counted only a few times. The chain has TRBV5-1 and TRBJ2-6, with a possible D match to TRBD1 (6 bases). V was clipped by 4 bases and J by 0 bases, with 14 bases between them. This CDR3 spans 17 amino acids. CDR1 is SGHRS, CDR2 YFSETQ, per germline. The CDR3 DNA reads TGCGCCAGCAGCGGAACAGGGTTTAGCTCTGGGGCCAACGTCCTGACTTTC. Its translation is CASSGTGFSSGANVLTF. Variable domain in full (rest from reference TRBV5-1 and TRBJ2-6): KAGVTQTPRYLIKTRGQQVTLSCSPISGHRSVSWYQQTPGQGLQFLFEYFSETQRNKGNFPGRFSGRQFSNSRSEMNVSTLELGDSALYLCASSGTGFSSGANVLTFGAGSRLTVL.

This clonotype was found a few times. The chain joins TRBV7-2 to TRBJ2-3; D unclear. V was pared by 1 base and J by 14 bases, with 19 bases between. CDR1 is SGHTA and CDR2 is FQGNSA in the germline V gene. The CDR3 runs 14 residues. The CDR3 spells CASSLDMFGHHTYF. The CDR3 DNA follows: TGTGCCAGCAGCTTAGATATGTTCGGGCATCACACGTATTTT. Based on the CDR3 plus reference TRBV7-2 and TRBJ2-3, the full variable domain is GAGVSQSPSNKVTEKGKDVELRCDPISGHTALYWYRQSLGQGLEFLIYFQGNSAPDKSGLPSDRFSAERTGGSVSTLTIQRTQQEDSAVYLCASSLDMFGHHTYFGPGTRLTVL.

V gene TRBV7-9 combines with J gene TRBJ2-3; D is perhaps TRBD1 or TRBD2 (5 bases each). Germline loops: CDR1 SEHNR, CDR2 FQNEAQ (reference sequence). The germline V and J ends were trimmed by 1 base and 3 bases, with 11 bases remaining between them. The CDR3 is made up of 15 amino acids. This CDR3 is CASSLGEGETDTQYF. CDR3 in DNA: TGTGCCAGCAGCTTAGGGGAAGGGGAGACAGATACGCAGTATTTT.

This clonotype has just a few counts. The gene calls are TRBV29-1 and TRBJ2-5; 7 bases line up with TRBD1. Germline V gene sequence: CDR1 SQVTM, CDR2 ANQGSEA. The CDR3 length is 12 residues. J lost 6 bases, V lost 8 bases, and 9 bases had no gene match. The CDR3, as DNA: TGCAGCCTCCACGACAGGGTTAAGACCCAGTACTTC. It encodes CSLHDRVKTQYF.

The rearrangement joins TRBV2 to TRBJ2-7, with D perhaps matching TRBD1 or TRBD2 (5 bases each). CDR3 length: 14 residues. Trimming cost V 6 bases and J 1 base, with 13 bases left between them. Germline CDR1 SNHLY, CDR2 FYNNEI. As DNA, the CDR3 is TGTGCCAGCAGGTGGGACGGAAAATCCTACGAGCAGTACTTC. Amino acid sequence: CASRWDGKSYEQYF. Filled out from reference TRBV2 and TRBJ2-7, the complete variable domain reads EPEVTQTPSHQVTQMGQEVILRCVPISNHLYFYWYRQILGQKVEFLVSFYNNEISEKSEIFDDQFSVERPDGSNFTLKIRSTKLEDSAMYFCASRWDGKSYEQYFGPGTRLTVT.

The V call is TRBV11-2, the J call TRBJ2-7, with TRBD2 matching over 8 bases. The germline V gene encodes CDR1 SGHAT and CDR2 FQNNGV. The CDR3 runs to 13 residues. Trimming cost V 3 bases and J 6 bases; bases outside gene matches: 4. As DNA, the CDR3 is TGTGCCAGCAGCTTTAGCGGGATCGCCGAGCAGTACTTC. Amino acids: CASSFSGIAEQYF.

This chain connects TRBV6-2 or TRBV6-3 to TRBJ2-5; TRBD2 might be the D (5 bases). Germline V lookup: CDR1 MNHEY, CDR2 SVGEGT. V was pared by 7 bases and J by 0 bases, with 21 bases between. The CDR3 is 17 residues long. DNA of the CDR3: TGTGCCAGCAAAGAACCGCCGGGAAGAGGGTACCAAGAGACCCAGTACTTC. Protein product: CASKEPPGRGYQETQYF.

This chain uses TRBV15 with TRBJ2-7, with D perhaps matching TRBD1 (5 bases). Trimming removed 4 bases at V and 2 bases at J, with 9 bases between. Germline CDR1 LNHNV, CDR2 YYDKDF (reference sequence). The CDR3 spans 13 residues. The CDR3 loop is CATSKGVAYEQYF. The DNA for the CDR3 is TGTGCCACCAGCAAAGGGGTGGCCTACGAGCAGTACTTC.

In the case of this clonotype: With a much larger clone just one base away, this may be a read error. The chain combines TRBV10-3 with TRBJ1-2, with D unresolved. CDR1 and CDR2 (germline): ENHRY, SYGVKD. This CDR3 is built from 10 residues. For the CDR3, the DNA is TGTGCCATCGGTGATCAAGGCTACACCTTC. Its translation: CAIGDQGYTF.

The V and J genes are TRBV5-1 and TRBJ2-1; a possible D gene is TRBD2 (5 bases). V was clipped by 0 bases and J by 9 bases, with 19 bases between them. The CDR3 runs 16 residues. Germline V gene data show CDR1 as SGHRS and CDR2 as YFSETQ. CDR3 in amino acids: CASSLDTGILSPEQFF. The CDR3 DNA sequence: TGCGCCAGCAGCTTGGACACCGGGATACTCTCCCCTGAGCAGTTCTTC. The whole variable domain, filled in from reference TRBV5-1 and TRBJ2-1, reads KAGVTQTPRYLIKTRGQQVTLSCSPISGHRSVSWYQQTPGQGLQFLFEYFSETQRNKGNFPGRFSGRQFSNSRSEMNVSTLELGDSALYLCASSLDTGILSPEQFFGPGTRLTVL.

This chain links TRBV11-2 with TRBJ2-7, with 10 bases identical to TRBD2. This CDR3 contains 16 residues. The germline V gene encodes CDR1 SGHAT and CDR2 FQNNGV. V gave up 0 bases and J gave up 12 bases; unmatched junction bases: 14. In DNA form, the CDR3 reads TGTGCCAGCAGCTTAGATCTTTCGGCTAGCGGGAGCGCGAGGTACTTC. This translates into CASSLDLSASGSARYF.

This clonotype was seen more than once but under ten times. The chain joins TRBV7-9 to TRBJ2-1, with 14 nucleotides matching TRBD2. CDR1 and CDR2 (germline): SEHNR, FQNEAQ (reference sequence). V lost 5 bases, J lost 9 bases, and 6 bases stayed unmatched. This CDR3 comprises 15 residues. The CDR3 region is CASSKGLAGVGEQFF. The CDR3 bases are TGTGCCAGCAGCAAGGGACTAGCGGGAGTAGGTGAGCAGTTCTTC.